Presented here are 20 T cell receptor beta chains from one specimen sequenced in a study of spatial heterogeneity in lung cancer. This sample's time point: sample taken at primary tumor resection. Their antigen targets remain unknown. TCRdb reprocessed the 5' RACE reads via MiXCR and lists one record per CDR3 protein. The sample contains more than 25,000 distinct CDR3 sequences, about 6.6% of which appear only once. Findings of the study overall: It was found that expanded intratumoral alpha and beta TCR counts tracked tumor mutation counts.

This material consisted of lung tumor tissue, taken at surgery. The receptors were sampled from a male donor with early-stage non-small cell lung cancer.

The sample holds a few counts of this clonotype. CDR3 nucleotides: TGTGCCAGCAGTTTACTCTGGGGGAAGGAGACCCAGTACTTC. Amino acid sequence: CASSLLWGKETQYF. The chain carries TRBV6-5 and TRBJ2-5; D is tentatively TRBD1 or TRBD2 (5 bases each). CDR3 length equals 14 residues. The V gene lost 4 bases and the J gene lost 5 bases, with 14 bases spanning the gap. Germline lookup yields CDR1 MNHEY and CDR2 SVGAGI.

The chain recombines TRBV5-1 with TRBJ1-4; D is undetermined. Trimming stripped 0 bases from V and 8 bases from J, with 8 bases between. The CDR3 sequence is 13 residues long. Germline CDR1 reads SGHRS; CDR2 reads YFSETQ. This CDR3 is CASSLGSGEKLFF. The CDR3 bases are TGCGCCAGCAGCTTGGGATCTGGAGAAAAACTGTTTTTT.

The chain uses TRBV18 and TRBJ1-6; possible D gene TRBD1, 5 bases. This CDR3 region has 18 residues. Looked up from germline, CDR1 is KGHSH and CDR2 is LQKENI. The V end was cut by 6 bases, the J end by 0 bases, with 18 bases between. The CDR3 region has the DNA TGTGCCAGCTCCTCGACAGCATCCCTCAGCTCCTATAATTCACCCCTCCACTTT. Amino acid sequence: CASSSTASLSSYNSPLHF.

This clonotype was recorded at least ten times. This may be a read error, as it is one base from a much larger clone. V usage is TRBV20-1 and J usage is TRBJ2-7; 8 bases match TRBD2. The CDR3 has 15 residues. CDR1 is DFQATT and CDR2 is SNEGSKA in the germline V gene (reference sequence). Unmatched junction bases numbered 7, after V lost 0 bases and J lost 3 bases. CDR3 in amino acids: CSARDRTSWVYEQYF. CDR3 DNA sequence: TGCAGTGCTAGAGATAGGACTAGCTGGGTCTACGAGCAGTACTTC.

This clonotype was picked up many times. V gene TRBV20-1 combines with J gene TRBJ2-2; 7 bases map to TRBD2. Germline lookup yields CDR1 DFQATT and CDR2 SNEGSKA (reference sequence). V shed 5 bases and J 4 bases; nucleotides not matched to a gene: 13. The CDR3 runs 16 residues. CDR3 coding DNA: TGCAGTGCTTCCCTCATCCGCCCGGGGGGCACCGGGGAGCTGTTTTTT. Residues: CSASLIRPGGTGELFF.

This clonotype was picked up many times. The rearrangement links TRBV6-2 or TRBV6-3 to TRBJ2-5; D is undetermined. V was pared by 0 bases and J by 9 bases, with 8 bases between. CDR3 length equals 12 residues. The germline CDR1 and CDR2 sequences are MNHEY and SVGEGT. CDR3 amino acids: CASSYSLTAQYF. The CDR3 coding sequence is TGTGCCAGCAGTTACTCCCTGACGGCCCAGTACTTC.

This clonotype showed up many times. CDR3 bases: TGTGCCAGCAGCTTGGTTGGGGGGCGCGGGGAGACCCAGTACTTC. Protein product: CASSLVGGRGETQYF. The J gene is TRBJ2-5, the V gene TRBV5-4; perhaps D is TRBD1 or TRBD2 (6 bases each). CDR1 and CDR2 (germline): SGHNT, YYREEE (reference sequence). Trimming removed 0 bases at V and 5 bases at J, with 14 bases between. The CDR3 contains 15 residues.

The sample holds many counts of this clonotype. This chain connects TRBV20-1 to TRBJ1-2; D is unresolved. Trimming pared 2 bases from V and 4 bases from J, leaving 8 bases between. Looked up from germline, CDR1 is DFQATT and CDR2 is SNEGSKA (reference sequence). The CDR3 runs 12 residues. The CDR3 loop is CSARKGGYGYTF. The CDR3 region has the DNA TGCAGTGCTAGAAAGGGAGGCTATGGCTACACCTTC.

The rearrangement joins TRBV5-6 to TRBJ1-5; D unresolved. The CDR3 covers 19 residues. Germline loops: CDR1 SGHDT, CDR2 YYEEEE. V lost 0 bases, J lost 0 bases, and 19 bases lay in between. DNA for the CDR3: TGTGCCAGCAGCTTGGAGGAGGTCCAAGGCAAGTATAGCAATCAGCCCCAGCATTTT. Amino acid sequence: CASSLEEVQGKYSNQPQHF.

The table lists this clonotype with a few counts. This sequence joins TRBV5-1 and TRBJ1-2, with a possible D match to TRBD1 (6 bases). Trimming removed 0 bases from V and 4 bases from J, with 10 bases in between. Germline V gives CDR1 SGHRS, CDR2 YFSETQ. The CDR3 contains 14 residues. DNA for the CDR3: TGCGCCAGCAGCTTGGCCGGGACACTCTATGGCTACACCTTC. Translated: CASSLAGTLYGYTF.

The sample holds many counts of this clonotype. This CDR3 reads CASNRALLSGANVLTF. In DNA, the CDR3 is TGTGCCAGTAACAGGGCCCTTTTATCTGGGGCCAACGTCCTGACTTTC. The chain joins TRBV2 to TRBJ2-6, with D possibly TRBD1 on 6 matching bases. The CDR3 covers 16 residues. Per the germline V gene, CDR1 is SNHLY and CDR2 is FYNNEI. With 9 bases removed from V and 1 base from J, the gap between germline ends came to 16 bases. The full variable domain, in which reference TRBV2 and TRBJ2-6 provide the parts outside the CDR3, is EPEVTQTPSHQVTQMGQEVILRCVPISNHLYFYWYRQILGQKVEFLVSFYNNEISEKSEIFDDQFSVERPDGSNFTLKIRSTKLEDSAMYFCASNRALLSGANVLTFGAGSRLTVL.

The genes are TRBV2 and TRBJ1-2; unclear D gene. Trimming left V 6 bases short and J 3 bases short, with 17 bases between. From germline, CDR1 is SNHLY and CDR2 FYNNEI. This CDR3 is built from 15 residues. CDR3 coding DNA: TGTGCCAGCAGAGGACCCGGACTCACCTACTATGGCTACACCTTC. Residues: CASRGPGLTYYGYTF.

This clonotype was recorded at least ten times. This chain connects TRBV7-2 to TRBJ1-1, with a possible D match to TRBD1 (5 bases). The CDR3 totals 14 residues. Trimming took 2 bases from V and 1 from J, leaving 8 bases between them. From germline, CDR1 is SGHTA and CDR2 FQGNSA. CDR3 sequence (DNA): TGTGCCAGCAGCTTAACACAGGCGAACACTGAAGCTTTCTTT. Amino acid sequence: CASSLTQANTEAFF.

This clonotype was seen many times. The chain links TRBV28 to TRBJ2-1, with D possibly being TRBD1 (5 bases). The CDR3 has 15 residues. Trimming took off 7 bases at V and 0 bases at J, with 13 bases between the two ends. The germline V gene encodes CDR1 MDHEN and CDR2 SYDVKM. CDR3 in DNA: TGTGCCAGCACCCTGATGGGGCGCTCCTACAATGAGCAGTTCTTC. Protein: CASTLMGRSYNEQFF.

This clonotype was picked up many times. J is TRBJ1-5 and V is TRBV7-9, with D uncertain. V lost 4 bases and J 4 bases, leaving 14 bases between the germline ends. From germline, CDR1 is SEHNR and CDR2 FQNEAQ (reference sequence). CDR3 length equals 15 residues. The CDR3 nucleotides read TGTGCCAGCAGCTCGACCGGACCCGGGAATCAGCCCCAGCATTTT. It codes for CASSSTGPGNQPQHF.

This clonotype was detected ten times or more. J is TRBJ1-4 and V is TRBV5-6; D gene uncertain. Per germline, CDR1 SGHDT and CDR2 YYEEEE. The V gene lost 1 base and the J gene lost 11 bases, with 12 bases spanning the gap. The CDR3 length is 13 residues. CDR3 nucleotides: TGTGCCAGCAGCTTGAACCGATGGGAGAAACTGTTTTTT. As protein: CASSLNRWEKLFF.

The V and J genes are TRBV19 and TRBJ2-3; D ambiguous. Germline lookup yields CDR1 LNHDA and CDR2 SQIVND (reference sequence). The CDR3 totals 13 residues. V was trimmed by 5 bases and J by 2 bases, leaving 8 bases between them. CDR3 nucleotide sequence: TGTGCCAGTAGTTCTAGGGTCACAGATACGCAGTATTTT. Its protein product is CASSSRVTDTQYF.

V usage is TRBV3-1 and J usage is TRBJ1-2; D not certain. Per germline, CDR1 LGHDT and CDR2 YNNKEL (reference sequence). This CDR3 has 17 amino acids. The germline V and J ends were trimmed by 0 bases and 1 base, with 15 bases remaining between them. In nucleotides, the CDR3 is TGTGCCAGCAGCCAAGAACGGGGTCCGGGAATTAACTATGGCTACACCTTC. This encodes CASSQERGPGINYGYTF.

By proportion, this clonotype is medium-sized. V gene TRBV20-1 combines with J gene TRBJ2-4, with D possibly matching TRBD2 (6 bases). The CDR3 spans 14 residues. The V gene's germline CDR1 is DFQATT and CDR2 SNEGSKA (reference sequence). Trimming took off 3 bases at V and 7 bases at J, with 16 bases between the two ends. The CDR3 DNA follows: TGCAGTGCTAGCCCTGACATTGGGGGGAACATTCAGTACTTC. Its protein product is CSASPDIGGNIQYF.

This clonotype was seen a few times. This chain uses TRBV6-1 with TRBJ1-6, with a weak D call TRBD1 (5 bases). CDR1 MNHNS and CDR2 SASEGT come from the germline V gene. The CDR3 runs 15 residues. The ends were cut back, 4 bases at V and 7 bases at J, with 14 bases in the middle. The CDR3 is CASSVDRTYNSPLHF. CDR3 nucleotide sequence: TGTGCCAGCAGTGTCGACCGGACATACAATTCACCCCTCCACTTT.